The present entry profiles one T cell receptor beta chain with its context. The sample is drawn from a study of T cell changes during pregnancy in multiple sclerosis. V was shortened by 4 bases and J by 5 bases, with 8 bases between the two germline ends. Germline V CDR1 and CDR2: ENHRY, SYGVKD. The CDR3 spans 13 residues. Profiled with immunoSEQ multiplex PCR; TCRdb holds only in-frame clones, not every one. Of some 27,000 clones in the sample, 85% to 90% were seen once. The chain uses TRBV10-3 and TRBJ1-4; D ambiguous. Sequences were derived from CD8+ T cells from peripheral blood mononuclear cells, sampled before pregnancy. The clonotype comes from a female donor with multiple sclerosis, enrolled in a pregnancy study. The CDR3 bases are TGTGCCATCAGTGCCGGGGTAAATGAAAAACTGTTTTTT. Translation gives CAISAGVNEKLFF.